The rows below give T cell receptor beta chains drawn from one sample of a study of blood T cell repertoires in COVID-19. The table came from immunoSEQ multiplex PCR; TCRdb's copy has only in-frame clones and leaves some out. The sample has about 170,000 clones, under 90% seen once. The sample consisted of peripheral blood. These receptors all stem from a woman aged 70-85 years with COVID-19, enrolled during active disease. Each CDR3 is given with its conserved first and last residue. D genes are given only for firm matches. Clone size is shown for a subset of rows, as once, few, many or a class of expanded clone.

CDR3 protein | CDR3 DNA | J gene | D gene | clone size | V gene
CASRGRYTGELFF | TGTGCCAGCAGAGGGAGATACACCGGGGAGCTGTTTTTT | TRBJ2-2 | NA | once | TRBV6-4
CASSLVLASYNEQFF | TGTGCCAGCAGTTTGGTACTAGCCTCCTACAATGAGCAGTTCTTC | TRBJ2-1 | NA | NA | TRBV28
CASRWRTGSLGSYNEQFF | TGTGCCAGCAGATGGAGGACAGGGTCTTTAGGTTCCTACAATGAGCAGTTCTTC | TRBJ2-1 | TRBD1 | NA | TRBV19
CASSPPDRQGSEAFF | TGTGCCAGCAGTCCACCGGATCGACAGGGGAGTGAAGCTTTCTTT | TRBJ1-1 | TRBD1 | NA | TRBV6-6
CASRVGRNVVKETQYF | TGCGCCAGCAGGGTCGGGAGAAACGTAGTGAAAGAGACCCAGTACTTC | TRBJ2-5 | NA | NA | TRBV5-1
CASSPRGGYGYTF | TGTGCCAGCAGTCCTCGTGGGGGCTACGGCTACACCTTC | TRBJ1-2 | NA | NA | TRBV28
CASSLAGPLTTEQFF | TGTGCCAGCAGCTTGGCCGGGCCCCTGACTACGGAGCAGTTCTTC | TRBJ2-1 | NA | NA | TRBV5-4
CASSPPRGLGGYEKLFF | TGTGCCAGCAGTCCCCCCAGGGGGTTGGGTGGATATGAAAAACTGTTTTTT | TRBJ1-4 | TRBD1 | NA | TRBV27
CASSIFRDRDNQPQHF | TGTGCCAGTAGTATCTTCCGGGACAGGGACAATCAGCCCCAGCATTTT | TRBJ1-5 | TRBD1 | few | TRBV19
CASIRGLTGELFF | TGTGCCAGTATCCGCGGGCTCACCGGGGAGCTGTTTTTT | TRBJ2-2 | NA | NA | TRBV19
CASRQGEQGYSALHF | TGTGCCAGCAGACAAGGGGAACAGGGATATTCGGCCCTCCACTTT | TRBJ1-6 | NA | NA | TRBV6-1
CASSLFPSGTLSGQYF | TGTGCCAGCAGTTTATTCCCTAGCGGGACACTATCCGGGCAGTACTTC | TRBJ2-7 | TRBD2 | NA | TRBV28
CASSLQQGDMNTEAFF | TGTGCCAGCAGCTTACAACAGGGCGACATGAACACTGAAGCTTTCTTT | TRBJ1-1 | NA | NA | TRBV11-2
CATRKTGPSNTEAFF | TGTGCCACCCGTAAGACAGGGCCCAGCAACACTGAAGCTTTCTTT | TRBJ1-1 | TRBD1 | once | TRBV24-1
CSADRENTEAFF | TGCAGTGCTGACAGGGAGAACACTGAAGCTTTCTTT | TRBJ1-1 | TRBD1 | NA | TRBV29-1
CASGPGEMNTEAFF | TGCGCCAGCGGCCCAGGGGAAATGAACACTGAAGCTTTCTTT | TRBJ1-1 | NA | NA | TRBV5-1
CAWDRVGTEAFF | TGTGCCTGGGACAGGGTTGGCACTGAAGCTTTCTTT | TRBJ1-1 | TRBD1 | NA | TRBV30
CASSSSGQGGGYTF | TGTGCCAGCAGTTCCTCGGGACAGGGAGGTGGCTACACCTTC | TRBJ1-2 | TRBD1 | few | TRBV28
CASSAGSTSGYNEQFF | TGTGCCAGCAGCGCCGGCTCTACCTCGGGCTACAATGAGCAGTTCTTC | TRBJ2-1 | NA | NA | TRBV9
CASSTGWGSNQPQHF | TGTGCCAGCAGCACAGGTTGGGGAAGCAATCAGCCCCAGCATTTT | TRBJ1-5 | NA | NA | TRBV7-2
CASSPGQGRSSNEKLFF | TGTGCCAGCTCTCCGGGACAGGGGAGGTCATCTAATGAAAAACTGTTTTTT | TRBJ1-4 | TRBD1 | few | TRBV18
CASGSLTGNTEAFF | TGTGCCAGCGGATCATTGACAGGGAACACTGAAGCTTTCTTT | TRBJ1-1 | NA | NA | TRBV11-2
CASSLGPKTENNSPLHF | TGTGCCAGCAGCTTAGGCCCAAAGACAGAGAATAATTCACCCCTCCACTTT | TRBJ1-6 | NA | NA | TRBV11-3
CAWRRPGQGSYNEQFF | TGTGCCTGGAGACGTCCGGGACAGGGCAGTTACAATGAGCAGTTCTTC | TRBJ2-1 | TRBD1 | NA | TRBV30
CASSYRGYNEQFF | TGTGCCAGCAGTTATAGGGGTTACAATGAGCAGTTCTTC | TRBJ2-1 | NA | NA | TRBV6-5
CASSQLGTGNSPLHF | TGTGCCAGCAGTCAGTTGGGGACAGGTAATTCACCCCTCCACTTT | TRBJ1-6 | TRBD1 | NA | TRBV28
CASTTGIGYTF | TGTGCCAGTACCACAGGGATTGGCTACACCTTC | TRBJ1-2 | NA | NA | TRBV19
CASSLRTSVYNEQFF | TGTGCCAGCAGCTTGAGAACTAGCGTCTACAATGAGCAGTTCTTC | TRBJ2-1 | TRBD2 | NA | TRBV5-6
CASRRTGSGYTF | TGTGCCAGCAGACGGACAGGGTCTGGCTACACCTTC | TRBJ1-2 | TRBD1 | many | TRBV3-1/TRBV3-2
CASSETVLNTEAFF | TGTGCCAGCAGTGAGACAGTTTTGAACACTGAAGCTTTCTTT | TRBJ1-1 | NA | NA | TRBV6-1
CATSDPPGQGADTQYF | TGTGCCACCAGTGACCCCCCGGGACAGGGTGCAGATACGCAGTATTTT | TRBJ2-3 | TRBD1 | NA | TRBV24-1
CAISGPTDTQYF | TGTGCCATTAGCGGACCCACAGATACGCAGTATTTT | TRBJ2-3 | NA | few | TRBV28
CASSRTGEAFF | TGTGCCAGCTCCCGGACAGGGGAAGCTTTCTTT | TRBJ1-1 | TRBD1 | NA | TRBV4-2
CASSGDRGNEKLFF | TGTGCCAGTTCTGGGGACAGGGGTAATGAAAAACTGTTTTTT | TRBJ1-4 | TRBD1 | once | TRBV19
CAISTGTGRGDNEKLFF | TGTGCCATCAGCACCGGGACAGGGAGAGGTGATAATGAAAAACTGTTTTTT | TRBJ1-4 | TRBD1 | few | TRBV10-3
CASSFFGRDNSPLHF | TGTGCCAGCAGCTTTTTCGGGAGGGATAATTCACCCCTCCACTTT | TRBJ1-6 | NA | NA | TRBV7-8
CASSSRPSQGQTEAFF | TGTGCCAGCAGCTCCCGGCCTTCCCAAGGACAGACTGAAGCTTTCTTT | TRBJ1-1 | NA | NA | TRBV3-1/TRBV3-2
CASSMKGDTEAFF | TGTGCCAGCTCAATGAAGGGGGACACTGAAGCTTTCTTT | TRBJ1-1 | NA | few | TRBV18
CASSLAEGTEAFF | TGTGCCAGCAGTTTAGCGGAGGGGACTGAAGCTTTCTTT | TRBJ1-1 | NA | NA | TRBV12-3/TRBV12-4
CASSLGTANYGYTF | TGTGCCAGTAGTCTCGGGACAGCTAACTATGGCTACACCTTC | TRBJ1-2 | TRBD1 | NA | TRBV19
CASSPFRVSYTF | TGTGCCAGCAGCCCTTTCAGGGTTAGCTACACCTTC | TRBJ1-2 | NA | medium-sized | TRBV7-9
CASSLGLGAAHGYTF | TGTGCCAGCAGCTTAGGGCTTGGAGCGGCGCATGGCTACACCTTC | TRBJ1-2 | NA | NA | TRBV5-8
CASSLGSVGPDTQYF | TGCGCCAGCAGCTTGGGGTCGGTCGGTCCAGATACGCAGTATTTT | TRBJ2-3 | NA | once | TRBV5-1
CASRGSGGDTQYF | TGTGCCAGCAGGGGTTCAGGGGGAGATACGCAGTATTTT | TRBJ2-3 | TRBD1 | NA | TRBV9
CATSRDRRDSYTF | TGTGCCACCAGCAGAGATAGGAGGGATAGCTACACCTTC | TRBJ1-2 | NA | once | TRBV15
CASSAGQGNTDTQYF | TGCGCCAGCAGTGCGGGACAGGGGAACACAGATACGCAGTATTTT | TRBJ2-3 | TRBD1 | NA | TRBV10-1
CASSRQGNYGYTF | TGTGCCAGCAGCCGCCAGGGGAACTATGGCTACACCTTC | TRBJ1-2 | NA | NA | TRBV12-3/TRBV12-4
CASSEFSPSSYNEQFF | TGTGCCAGCAGTGAATTTAGTCCTAGCTCCTACAATGAGCAGTTCTTC | TRBJ2-1 | NA | NA | TRBV2
CAWSVGTANQPQHF | TGTGCCTGGAGTGTGGGGACAGCTAATCAGCCCCAGCATTTT | TRBJ1-5 | TRBD1 | NA | TRBV30
CASSFGDTQYF | TGTGCCAGCAGCTTCGGGGATACGCAGTATTTT | TRBJ2-3 | NA | NA | TRBV7-2
CASRGADGYTF | TGTGCCAGCAGGGGGGCAGATGGCTACACCTTC | TRBJ1-2 | NA | NA | TRBV6-5
CAWISDRDYNEQFF | TGTGCCTGGATCTCCGACAGGGACTACAATGAGCAGTTCTTC | TRBJ2-1 | TRBD1 | NA | TRBV30